This T cell receptor beta chain is drawn from a study of blood T cell repertoires in COVID-19. About the research overall: From T cells, B-cell-depleted T cells, or PBMCs came the material, which was cDNA or gDNA.

CDR1 and CDR2 from the germline V gene are SGHRS and YFSETQ. Trimming cost V 3 bases and J 7 bases; bases outside gene matches: 11. There are 17 residues in the CDR3. In the authors' methods: Quantification of nucleated cells was approximated via reference gene primer amplification. Method: immunoSEQ multiplex PCR; TCRdb's copy keeps in-frame clones and lacks some. From that table come the V and J calls and clone size; the DNA was used to work out D and trimming. The sample contains some 25,000 clones, roughly 80% of which appear only once. The chain links TRBV5-1 to TRBJ2-1; TRBD2 matches 12 bases. Sequenced input: peripheral blood. This clonotype originated in a human donor in a cohort sampled during active COVID-19. CDR3 amino acids: CASSSSPSGRAGNEQFF. DNA of the CDR3: TGCGCCAGCAGCTCCTCACCTAGCGGGAGGGCCGGGAATGAGCAGTTCTTC.